This TCR beta chain was observed in a study of cytomegalovirus exposure and HLA in healthy donors. Between the trimmed V and J ends, which lost 0 bases and 1 base, there was a span of 9 bases. Germline loops: CDR1 LGHNA, CDR2 YNFKEQ. This CDR3 spans 15 amino acids. Each donor was healthy, and each was a bone marrow donor. Although they were nominally healthy when sampled, donors likely had unrecorded immune exposures. The PCR employed 60 Vbeta primers together with 13 Jbeta primers. Here immunoSEQ multiplex PCR was the method, and the copy in TCRdb shows in-frame clones only, minus some. The table shows approximately 99,000 clones, with around 82% occurring only once.

The chain joins TRBV4-2 to TRBJ1-1; possible D gene TRBD1, 5 bases. Material: PBMCs. The receptor was isolated from a middle-aged man in good health and CMV-seropositive. CDR3 loop: CASSQDSGKNTEAFF. The DNA of the CDR3 is TGTGCCAGCAGCCAAGATTCAGGGAAGAACACTGAAGCTTTCTTT.